Each of the 21 T cell receptor beta chains below was sequenced from the same sample in a study of blood T cell repertoires in COVID-19. Measured with immunoSEQ multiplex PCR; TCRdb has only the in-frame clones, and not every one. The sample shows 90,000 to 120,000 clones, 80% to 85% of them seen only once. Specimen: peripheral blood. These receptor sequences come from a man aged 65 to 79 with acute or convalescent COVID-19.

V is TRBV6-5 and J is TRBJ1-3; tentatively, D is TRBD1 (5 bases). The CDR3 covers 16 residues. Germline V CDR1 and CDR2: MNHEY, SVGAGI. V lost 0 bases to trimming and J lost 0 bases, with 9 bases between them. CDR3 loop: CASSYSARASGNTIYF. CDR3 DNA: TGTGCCAGCAGTTACTCCGCCAGGGCCTCTGGAAACACCATATATTTT.

J is TRBJ2-1 and V is TRBV11-1, with 7 bases aligning to TRBD2. V shed 5 bases and J 4 bases; nucleotides not matched to a gene: 8. Germline CDR1 and CDR2: SGHAT and FQDESV (reference sequence). The CDR3 sequence is 15 residues long. The DNA for the CDR3 is TGTGCCAGCAGCCTTGCTAGCGGTGATTACAATGAGCAGTTCTTC. As protein: CASSLASGDYNEQFF.

The V call is TRBV18, the J call TRBJ2-1; 10 bases fit TRBD1. CDR3 length: 20 residues. The germline CDR1 and CDR2 sequences are KGHSH and LQKENI. Germline trimming cut 0 bases from V and 0 bases from J; bases unmatched to any gene: 11. CDR3 in amino acids: CASSPPMGQGLRSSYNEQFF. The CDR3, as DNA: TGTGCCAGCTCACCACCAATGGGACAGGGGCTCCGCAGCTCCTACAATGAGCAGTTCTTC.

The chain is built from TRBV24-1 and TRBJ2-6; 9 bases are shared with TRBD1. V lost 5 bases and J lost 2; bases outside the gene matches: 3. The CDR3 sequence is 16 residues long. Germline V gene sequence: CDR1 KGHDR, CDR2 SFDVKD. The CDR3 DNA follows: TGTGCCACCAGTGGGGGACAGGGTCCTGGGGCCAACGTCCTGACTTTC. It specifies CATSGGQGPGANVLTF.

This clone was detected only a few times. The chain combines TRBV27 with TRBJ1-2; TRBD1 agrees at 8 bases. The CDR3 contains 14 residues. The V gene end was trimmed by 2 bases and the J gene end by 7 bases; junction bases not matched to a gene: 6. The germline V gene encodes CDR1 MNHEY and CDR2 SMNVEV (reference sequence). The CDR3 nucleotides are TGTGCCAGCAGTTTAGGAGGGACAGGTAGTGGCTACACCTTC. It specifies CASSLGGTGSGYTF.

This rearrangement joins TRBV12-5 to TRBJ1-1, with a possible D match to TRBD1 (6 bases). The germline CDR1 and CDR2 sequences are LGHNT and FRNRAP. Trimming stripped 6 bases from V and 1 base from J, with 9 bases between. CDR3 length equals 13 residues. In DNA, the CDR3 is TGTGCTAGTGGGGGGACAACGAACACTGAAGCTTTCTTT. As protein: CASGGTTNTEAFF.

This clone was detected a few times. The chain joins TRBV19 to TRBJ2-7, with a weak D call TRBD1 (5 bases). CDR3 length: 15 residues. Trimming stripped 2 bases from V and 5 bases from J, with 16 bases between. Germline V gives CDR1 LNHDA, CDR2 SQIVND (reference sequence). CDR3 bases: TGTGCCAGTAGTATACAAGTCAGGGAAAGTCACGAGCAGTACTTC. This sequence encodes CASSIQVRESHEQYF.

The rearrangement uses TRBV9 and TRBJ2-5; D is perhaps TRBD2 (5 bases). Trimming removed 0 bases from V and 5 bases from J, with 11 bases in between. CDR1 SGDLS and CDR2 YYNGEE come from the germline V gene. This CDR3 spans 14 amino acids. In nucleotides, the CDR3 is TGTGCCAGCAGCGTAGGGTGGGAGATTGAGACCCAGTACTTC. This sequence encodes CASSVGWEIETQYF.

CDR3 protein: CASSQGAGAGVNEQFF. The CDR3 DNA follows: TGTGCCAGCAGCCAAGGGGCAGGGGCGGGTGTAAATGAGCAGTTCTTC. This chain connects TRBV3-1 (or the pseudogene TRBV3-2) to TRBJ2-1; TRBD1 is a possible D gene (6 bases). Germline CDR1 reads LGHDT; CDR2 reads YNNKEL (reference sequence). The CDR3 runs 16 residues. Between the trimmed V and J ends, which lost 1 base and 7 bases, there was a span of 17 bases.

The J gene is TRBJ2-2, the V gene TRBV6-2 or TRBV6-3; D might be TRBD1 (6 bases). The V end was cut by 6 bases, the J end by 0 bases, with 20 bases between. This CDR3 has 18 residues. Per germline, CDR1 MNHEY and CDR2 SVGEGT. The CDR3 sequence: CASSSRTAIQANTGELFF. The CDR3 coding sequence is TGTGCCAGCAGCTCTCGGACAGCTATCCAAGCGAACACCGGGGAGCTGTTTTTT.

The CDR3 sequence: CATYLQGWNTGELFF. The CDR3 coding sequence is TGTGCCACTTACTTACAGGGGTGGAACACCGGGGAGCTGTTTTTT. The chain employs TRBV6-6 and TRBJ2-2, with TRBD1 identical over 7 bases. With 10 bases clipped from V and 1 base from J, the junction kept 9 bases outside the gene matches. The CDR3 consists of 15 residues. Germline-derived CDR1 and CDR2 are MNHNY and SVGAGI (reference sequence).

This chain uses TRBV7-9 with TRBJ2-7, with 14 bases matching TRBD2. Germline lookup yields CDR1 SEHNR and CDR2 FQNEAQ (reference sequence). J was trimmed by 3 bases and V by 5 bases; bases with no gene match: 6. The CDR3 covers 16 residues. CDR3 nucleotides: TGTGCCAGCAGCGCGATGGGACTAGCGGGGGTCTACGAGCAGTACTTC. It specifies CASSAMGLAGVYEQYF.

This chain uses TRBV18 with TRBJ1-5; D possibly corresponds to TRBD1 (5 bases). CDR1 is KGHSH and CDR2 is LQKENI in the germline V gene. The CDR3 loop spans 18 amino acids. V was cut by 3 bases and J by 1 base, with 19 bases left in between. The CDR3 sequence is CASSPQYQGIASNQPQHF. In DNA form, the CDR3 reads TGTGCCAGCTCACCTCAGTATCAGGGTATAGCAAGCAATCAGCCCCAGCATTTT.

CDR3 sequence (DNA): TGTGCCAGCAGGATGGGGACAGGGGCCAGCTATGGCTACACCTTC. This codes for CASRMGTGASYGYTF. This chain uses TRBV2 with TRBJ1-2; TRBD1 aligns across 10 bases. Germline V gene sequence: CDR1 SNHLY, CDR2 FYNNEI. After removal of 6 bases from V and 4 bases from J, the junction contained 8 bases not matched to a gene. This CDR3 has 15 residues.

The rearrangement joins TRBV6-1 to TRBJ1-4, with 7 bases matching TRBD1. The CDR3 loop spans 14 amino acids. The V and J ends lost 2 bases and 7 bases, in that order; junction bases with no gene match: 4. Germline-derived CDR1 and CDR2 are MNHNS and SASEGT. CDR3 region: CASSESSGGEKLFF. The CDR3 DNA sequence: TGTGCCAGCAGTGAATCGTCAGGGGGTGAAAAACTGTTTTTT.

The chain couples TRBV6-2 or TRBV6-3 to TRBJ1-3; D might be TRBD1 (6 bases). CDR3 length: 14 residues. From germline, CDR1 is MNHEY and CDR2 SVGEGT. V lost 4 bases to trimming and J lost 4 bases, with 11 bases between them. As DNA, the CDR3 is TGTGCCAGCAGTTGGACAGTCATGGGAAACACCATATATTTT. Its protein product is CASSWTVMGNTIYF.

The chain uses TRBV3-1 (or the pseudogene TRBV3-2) and TRBJ1-1; D is uncertain. The CDR3 runs to 14 residues. Germline V gene sequence: CDR1 LGHDT, CDR2 YNNKEL (reference sequence). The V and J ends lost 1 base and 6 bases respectively, with 12 bases between them. For the CDR3, the DNA is TGTGCCAGCAGCCAAGTGGGAGGGTTCGCTGAAGCTTTCTTT. It encodes CASSQVGGFAEAFF.

This clone was counted at least ten times. The chain joins TRBV2 to TRBJ1-5, with 8 bases lining up with TRBD1. Trimming took 3 bases from V and 6 from J; bases not matched to a gene: 7. Germline CDR1 and CDR2: SNHLY and FYNNEI. The CDR3 has 15 amino acids. This chain's CDR3 is CASSEETGESQPQHF. The CDR3 DNA follows: TGTGCCAGCAGTGAGGAGACAGGGGAAAGTCAGCCCCAGCATTTT.

The chain joins TRBV19 to TRBJ2-2; 8 bases are shared with TRBD2. The ends lost 8 bases at V and 7 bases at J; junction bases unmatched: 12. Germline V gene lookup returns CDR1 LNHDA and CDR2 SQIVND (reference sequence). The CDR3 is made up of 15 amino acids. In nucleotides, the CDR3 is TGTGCCAGTGGGCCCGAGCGGGGGAGGAACGGGGAGCTGTTTTTT. Amino acids: CASGPERGRNGELFF.

The V call is TRBV28, the J call TRBJ2-5, with unresolved D. CDR1 is MDHEN, CDR2 SYDVKM, per germline. This CDR3 is 14 amino acids long. V shed 4 bases and J shed 1 base, with 10 bases lying between them. The CDR3 protein is CASSSPLSQETQYF. CDR3 coding DNA: TGTGCCAGCAGTTCCCCGCTGAGCCAAGAGACCCAGTACTTC.

The CDR3 region has the DNA TGTGCCATCAGTGAGTCGACGCGGCTAGCGGGGGGGCCCGGTGAGCAGTTCTTC. Its protein is CAISESTRLAGGPGEQFF. The rearrangement uses TRBV10-3 and TRBJ2-1; TRBD2 aligns across 12 bases. The germline V gene encodes CDR1 ENHRY and CDR2 SYGVKD. There are 18 residues in the CDR3. V was clipped by 0 bases and J by 9 bases; unmatched bases: 12.